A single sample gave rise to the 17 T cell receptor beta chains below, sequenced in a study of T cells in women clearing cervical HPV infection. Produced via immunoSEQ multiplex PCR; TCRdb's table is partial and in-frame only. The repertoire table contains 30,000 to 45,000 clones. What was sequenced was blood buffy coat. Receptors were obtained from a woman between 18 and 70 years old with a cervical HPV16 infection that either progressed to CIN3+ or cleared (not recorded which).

CDR3 protein: CASSPTGGVSGYTF. Incomplete CDR3 DNA: TGTGCCAGTAGCCCTACAGGGGGCGTCAGCGGC. This chain connects TRBV19 to TRBJ1-2; 9 bases map to TRBD1. Read sequence stops 3 residues before the CDR3 end, and the germline J gene provides the missing end. Germline lookup yields CDR1 LNHDA and CDR2 SQIVND (reference sequence). The CDR3 consists of 14 residues. The full variable domain, rest sourced from reference TRBV19 and TRBJ1-2, is DGGITQSPKYLFRKEGQNVTLSCEQNLNHDAMYWYRQDPGQGLRLIYYSQIVNDFQKGDIAEGYSVSREKKESFPLTVTSAQKNPTAFYLCASSPTGGVSGYTFGSGTRLTVV.

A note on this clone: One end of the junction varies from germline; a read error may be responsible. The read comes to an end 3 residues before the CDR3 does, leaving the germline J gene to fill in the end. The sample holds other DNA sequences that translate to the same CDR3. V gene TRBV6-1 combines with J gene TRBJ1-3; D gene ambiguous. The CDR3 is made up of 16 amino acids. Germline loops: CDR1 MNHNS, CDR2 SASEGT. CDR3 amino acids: CASSAPVGVPGNTIYF. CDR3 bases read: TGTGCCAGCAGTGCCCCCGTCGGGGTTCCGGGAAACACG.

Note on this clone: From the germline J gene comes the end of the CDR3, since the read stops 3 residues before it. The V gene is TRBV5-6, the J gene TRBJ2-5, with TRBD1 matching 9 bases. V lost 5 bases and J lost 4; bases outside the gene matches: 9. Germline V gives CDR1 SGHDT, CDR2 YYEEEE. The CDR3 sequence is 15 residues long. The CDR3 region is CASSAPDRGRETQYF. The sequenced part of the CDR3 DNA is TGTGCCAGCAGTGCGCCGGACAGGGGTCGAGAGACC.

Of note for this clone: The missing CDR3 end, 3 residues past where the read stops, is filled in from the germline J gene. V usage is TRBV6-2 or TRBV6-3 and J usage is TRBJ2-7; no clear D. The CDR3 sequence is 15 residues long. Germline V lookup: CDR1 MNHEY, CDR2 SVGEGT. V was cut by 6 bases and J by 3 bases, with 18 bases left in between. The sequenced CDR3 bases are TGTGCCAGCAGCCGACTGCACTTCGATAACTACGAG. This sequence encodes CASSRLHFDNYE. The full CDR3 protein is CASSRLHFDNYEQYF.

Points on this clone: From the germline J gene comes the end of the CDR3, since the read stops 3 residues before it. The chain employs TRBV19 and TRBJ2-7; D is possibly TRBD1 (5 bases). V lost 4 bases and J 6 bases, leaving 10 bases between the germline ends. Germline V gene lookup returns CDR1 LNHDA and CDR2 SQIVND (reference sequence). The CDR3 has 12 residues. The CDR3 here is CASSTRQGEQYF. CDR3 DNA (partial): TGTGCCAGTAGTACCCGCCAGGGCGAG.

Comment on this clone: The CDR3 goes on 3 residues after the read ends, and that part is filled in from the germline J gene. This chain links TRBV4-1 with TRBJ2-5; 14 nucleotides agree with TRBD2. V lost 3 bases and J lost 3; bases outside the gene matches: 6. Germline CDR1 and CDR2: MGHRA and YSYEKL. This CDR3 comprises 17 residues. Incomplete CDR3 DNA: TGCGCCAGCAGCCATCCGGGACTAGCGGGGGTAGAAGAGACC. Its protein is CASSHPGLAGVEET. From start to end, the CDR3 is CASSHPGLAGVEETQYF.

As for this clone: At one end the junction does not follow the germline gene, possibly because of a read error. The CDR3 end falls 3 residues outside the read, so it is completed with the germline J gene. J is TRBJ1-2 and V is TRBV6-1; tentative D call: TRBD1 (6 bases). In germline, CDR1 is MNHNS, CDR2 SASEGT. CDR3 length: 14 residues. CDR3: CASREGGGNYGYTF. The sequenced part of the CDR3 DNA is TGTGCCAGCAGAGAAGGTGGGGGCAACTATGGC.

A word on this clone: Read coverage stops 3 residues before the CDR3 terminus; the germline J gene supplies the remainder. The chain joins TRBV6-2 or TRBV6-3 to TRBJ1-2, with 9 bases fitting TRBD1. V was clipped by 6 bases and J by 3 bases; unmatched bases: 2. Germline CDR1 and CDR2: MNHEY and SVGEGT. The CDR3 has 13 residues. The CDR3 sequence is CASSRTGDYGYTF. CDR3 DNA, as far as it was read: TGTGCCAGCAGCCGGACAGGGGACTATGGC.

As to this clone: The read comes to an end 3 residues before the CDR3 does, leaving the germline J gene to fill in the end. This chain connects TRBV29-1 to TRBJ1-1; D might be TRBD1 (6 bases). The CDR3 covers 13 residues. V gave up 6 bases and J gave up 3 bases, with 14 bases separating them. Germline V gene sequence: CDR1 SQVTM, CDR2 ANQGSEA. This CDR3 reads CSVRDRSDTEAFF. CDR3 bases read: TGCAGCGTCCGTGACAGGTCTGACACTGAA.

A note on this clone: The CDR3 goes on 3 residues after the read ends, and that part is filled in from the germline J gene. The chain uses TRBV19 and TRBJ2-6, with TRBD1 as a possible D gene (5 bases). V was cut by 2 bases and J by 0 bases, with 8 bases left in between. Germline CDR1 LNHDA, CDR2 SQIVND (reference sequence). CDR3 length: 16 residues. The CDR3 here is CASSITTGSGANVLTF. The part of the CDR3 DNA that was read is TGTGCCAGTAGTATAACAACAGGCTCTGGGGCCAACGTC.

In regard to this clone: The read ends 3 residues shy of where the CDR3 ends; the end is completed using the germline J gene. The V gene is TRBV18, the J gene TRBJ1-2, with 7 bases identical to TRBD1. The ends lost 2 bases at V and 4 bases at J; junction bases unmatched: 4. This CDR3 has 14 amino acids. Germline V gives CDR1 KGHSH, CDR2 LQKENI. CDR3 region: CASSPGPGGYGYTF. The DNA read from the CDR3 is TGTGCCAGCTCACCAGGGCCAGGGGGCTATGGC.

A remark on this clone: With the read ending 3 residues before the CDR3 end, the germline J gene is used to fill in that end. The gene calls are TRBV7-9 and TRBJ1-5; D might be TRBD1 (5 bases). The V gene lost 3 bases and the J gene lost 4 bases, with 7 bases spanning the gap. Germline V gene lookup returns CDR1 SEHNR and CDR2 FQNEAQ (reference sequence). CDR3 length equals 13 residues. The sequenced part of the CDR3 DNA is TGTGCCAGCAGCTTGACAGAGAATCAGCCC. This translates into CASSLTENQP. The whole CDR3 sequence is CASSLTENQPQHF.

The part of the CDR3 DNA that was read is TGTGCCAGCAACCTCGGAAGTCCTGGGGCCAACGTA. This sequence encodes CASNLGSPGANV. The complete CDR3 protein is CASNLGSPGANVLFF. The J gene is TRBJ1-4, the V gene TRBV5-5; TRBD1 is a possible D gene (5 bases). The read halts 3 residues ahead of the CDR3 end, with the missing end drawn from the germline J gene. Germline CDR1 is SGHKS and CDR2 is YYEKEE (reference sequence). This CDR3 is built from 15 residues.

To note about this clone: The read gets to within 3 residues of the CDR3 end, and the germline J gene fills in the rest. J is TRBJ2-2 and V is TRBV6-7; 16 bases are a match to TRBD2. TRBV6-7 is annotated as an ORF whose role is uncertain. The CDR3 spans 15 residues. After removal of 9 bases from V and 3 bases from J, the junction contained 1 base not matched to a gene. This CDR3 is CARGTSGRDTGELFF. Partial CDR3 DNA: TGTGCCAGAGGGACTAGCGGGAGGGACACCGGGGAG.

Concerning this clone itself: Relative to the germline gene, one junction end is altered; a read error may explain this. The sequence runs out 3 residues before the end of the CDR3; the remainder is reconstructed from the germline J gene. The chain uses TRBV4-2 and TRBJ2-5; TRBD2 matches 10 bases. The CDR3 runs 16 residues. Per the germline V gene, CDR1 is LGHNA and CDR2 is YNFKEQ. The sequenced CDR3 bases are TGCGCCAGCAGCCAGGCTCCGTTAGCGGGAGGAGAGACC. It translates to CASSQAPLAGGET. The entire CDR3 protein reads CASSQAPLAGGETQYF.

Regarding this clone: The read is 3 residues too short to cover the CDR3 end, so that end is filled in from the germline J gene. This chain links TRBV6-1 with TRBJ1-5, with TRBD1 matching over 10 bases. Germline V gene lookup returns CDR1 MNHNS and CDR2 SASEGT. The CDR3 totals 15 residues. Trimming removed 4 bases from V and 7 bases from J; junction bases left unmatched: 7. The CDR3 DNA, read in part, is TGTGCCAGCAGTGCCGGGACAGGGGAAGGGCAGCCC. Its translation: CASSAGTGEGQP. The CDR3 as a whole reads CASSAGTGEGQPQHF.

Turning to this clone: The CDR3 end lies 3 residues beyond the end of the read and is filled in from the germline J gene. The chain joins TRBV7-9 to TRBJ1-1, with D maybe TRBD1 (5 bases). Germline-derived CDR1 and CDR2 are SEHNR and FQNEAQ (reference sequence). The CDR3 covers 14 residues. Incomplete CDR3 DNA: TGTGCCAGCAGCTCAAAGGGACTCCTCGATGAG. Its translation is CASSSKGLLDE. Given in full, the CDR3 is CASSSKGLLDEAFF.